The following is a T cell receptor beta chain sequence with its context. Its antigen is unidentified. V lost 0 bases and J lost 10, with 12 bases in between. The CDR3 spans 13 residues. Germline V gene sequence: CDR1 MGHRA, CDR2 YSYEKL. The data stem from a study of cytomegalovirus exposure and HLA in healthy donors. Study-level information: An early data release held tens of millions of unique TCRs from HLA-typed donors.

The PCR used 60 Vbeta and 13 Jbeta primers. Data came from immunoSEQ multiplex PCR; TCRdb stores just in-frame clones and leaves some out. The sample spans under 200,000 clones; the ten largest clones claim approximately 6.5%. Study-wide points: In a later analysis, most CMV-associated TCR beta chains appeared HLA-restricted. Exclusion applied to some V segments, including TRBV6-2 and TRBV6-3, as they were indistinguishable.

J is TRBJ1-1 and V is TRBV4-1; D gene unclear. This TCR derives from a man aged 25-45 years in good health and CMV-seronegative. The sequenced sample consisted of PBMCs. CDR3 nucleotide sequence: TGCGCCAGCAGCCAAGAACTTTTGGGAGGAGCTTTCTTT. It yields the protein CASSQELLGGAFF.